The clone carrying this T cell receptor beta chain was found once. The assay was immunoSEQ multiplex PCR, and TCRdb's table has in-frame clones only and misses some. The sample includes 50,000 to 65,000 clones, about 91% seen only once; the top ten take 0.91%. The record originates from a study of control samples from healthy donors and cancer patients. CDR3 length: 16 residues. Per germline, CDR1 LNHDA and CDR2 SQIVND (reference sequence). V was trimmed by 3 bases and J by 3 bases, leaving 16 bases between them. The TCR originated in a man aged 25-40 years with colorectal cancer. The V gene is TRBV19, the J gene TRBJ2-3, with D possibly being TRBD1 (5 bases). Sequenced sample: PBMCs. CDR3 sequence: CASSIGRARGTDTQYF. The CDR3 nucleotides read TGTGCCAGTAGTATTGGCCGGGCAAGGGGTACAGATACGCAGTATTTT. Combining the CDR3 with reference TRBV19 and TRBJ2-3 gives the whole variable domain DGGITQSPKYLFRKEGQNVTLSCEQNLNHDAMYWYRQDPGQGLRLIYYSQIVNDFQKGDIAEGYSVSREKKESFPLTVTSAQKNPTAFYLCASSIGRARGTDTQYFGPGTRLTVL.